The present T cell receptor beta chain was sequenced within a study of T cell changes during pregnancy in multiple sclerosis. The germline V gene has CDR1 SEHNR and CDR2 FQNEAQ (reference sequence). This CDR3 comprises 17 residues. The V gene end was trimmed by 5 bases and the J gene end by 4 bases; junction bases not matched to a gene: 15. The data were produced by immunoSEQ multiplex PCR, yet TCRdb's version contains in-frame clones alone and is incomplete. The data show roughly 57,000 clones, about 92% seen once. This material consisted of CD8+ T cells from peripheral blood mononuclear cells, taken before pregnancy. This TCR derives from a female donor with multiple sclerosis, enrolled in a pregnancy study. The chain couples TRBV7-9 to TRBJ2-7; TRBD2 agrees at 9 bases. The CDR3 bases are TGTGCCAGCAGCCCAGCTGGAACTAGCGGGCTACCGTACGAGCAGTACTTC. This encodes CASSPAGTSGLPYEQYF.